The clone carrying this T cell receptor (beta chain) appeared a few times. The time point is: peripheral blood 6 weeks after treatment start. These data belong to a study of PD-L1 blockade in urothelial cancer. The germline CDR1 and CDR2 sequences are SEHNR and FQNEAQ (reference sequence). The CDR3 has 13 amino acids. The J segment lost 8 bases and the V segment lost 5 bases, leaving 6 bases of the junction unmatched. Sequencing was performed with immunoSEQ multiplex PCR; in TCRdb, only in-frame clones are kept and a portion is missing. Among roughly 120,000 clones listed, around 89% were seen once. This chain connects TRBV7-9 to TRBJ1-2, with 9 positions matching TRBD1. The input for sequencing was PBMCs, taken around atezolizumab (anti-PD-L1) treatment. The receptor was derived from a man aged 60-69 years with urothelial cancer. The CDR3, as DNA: TGTGCCAGCAGCACAGGGGGCGTGGAGGGCTACACCTTC. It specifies CASSTGGVEGYTF.